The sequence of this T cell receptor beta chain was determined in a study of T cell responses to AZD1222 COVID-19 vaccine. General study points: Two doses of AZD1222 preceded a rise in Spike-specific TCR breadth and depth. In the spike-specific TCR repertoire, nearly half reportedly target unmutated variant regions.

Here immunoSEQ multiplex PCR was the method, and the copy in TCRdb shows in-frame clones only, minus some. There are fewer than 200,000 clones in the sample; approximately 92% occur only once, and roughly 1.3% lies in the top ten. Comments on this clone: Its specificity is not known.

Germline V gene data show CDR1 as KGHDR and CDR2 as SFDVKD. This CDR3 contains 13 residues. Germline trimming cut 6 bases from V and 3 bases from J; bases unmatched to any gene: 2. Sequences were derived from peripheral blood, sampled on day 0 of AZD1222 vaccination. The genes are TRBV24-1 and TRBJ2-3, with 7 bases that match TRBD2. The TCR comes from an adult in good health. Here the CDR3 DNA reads TGTGCCACCAGTCAGGGAGGGACAGATACGCAGTATTTT. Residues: CATSQGGTDTQYF.